This T cell receptor (beta chain) came from a study of blood T cells in healthy people across ages. PCR was performed a second time for roughly 7 to 12 cycles using a sample-barcoded 5' primer and a J-beta primer mix. A template-switch adaptor with 12 random nucleotides tagged each cDNA molecule. Sequencing recovered at least 3 million CDR3-containing paired-end reads from each sample. TCRdb reanalysed the 5' RACE reads using MiXCR and keeps one entry per CDR3 protein. The data hold about 780,000 distinct CDR3 sequences, with 46% observed a single time. This clonotype was recorded many times. The CDR3 totals 13 residues. With 7 bases removed from V and 6 bases from J, the gap between germline ends came to 18 bases. Germline assignment: CDR1 SQVTM and CDR2 ANQGSEA.

The chain carries TRBV29-1 and TRBJ1-2; D is possibly TRBD1 (6 bases). The specimen sequenced was blood. The sequence was obtained from a man aged 80 or over in good health. The CDR3 protein is CSASQGQKNGYTF. CDR3 nucleotides: TGCAGCGCCTCTCAAGGACAGAAGAATGGCTACACCTTC.